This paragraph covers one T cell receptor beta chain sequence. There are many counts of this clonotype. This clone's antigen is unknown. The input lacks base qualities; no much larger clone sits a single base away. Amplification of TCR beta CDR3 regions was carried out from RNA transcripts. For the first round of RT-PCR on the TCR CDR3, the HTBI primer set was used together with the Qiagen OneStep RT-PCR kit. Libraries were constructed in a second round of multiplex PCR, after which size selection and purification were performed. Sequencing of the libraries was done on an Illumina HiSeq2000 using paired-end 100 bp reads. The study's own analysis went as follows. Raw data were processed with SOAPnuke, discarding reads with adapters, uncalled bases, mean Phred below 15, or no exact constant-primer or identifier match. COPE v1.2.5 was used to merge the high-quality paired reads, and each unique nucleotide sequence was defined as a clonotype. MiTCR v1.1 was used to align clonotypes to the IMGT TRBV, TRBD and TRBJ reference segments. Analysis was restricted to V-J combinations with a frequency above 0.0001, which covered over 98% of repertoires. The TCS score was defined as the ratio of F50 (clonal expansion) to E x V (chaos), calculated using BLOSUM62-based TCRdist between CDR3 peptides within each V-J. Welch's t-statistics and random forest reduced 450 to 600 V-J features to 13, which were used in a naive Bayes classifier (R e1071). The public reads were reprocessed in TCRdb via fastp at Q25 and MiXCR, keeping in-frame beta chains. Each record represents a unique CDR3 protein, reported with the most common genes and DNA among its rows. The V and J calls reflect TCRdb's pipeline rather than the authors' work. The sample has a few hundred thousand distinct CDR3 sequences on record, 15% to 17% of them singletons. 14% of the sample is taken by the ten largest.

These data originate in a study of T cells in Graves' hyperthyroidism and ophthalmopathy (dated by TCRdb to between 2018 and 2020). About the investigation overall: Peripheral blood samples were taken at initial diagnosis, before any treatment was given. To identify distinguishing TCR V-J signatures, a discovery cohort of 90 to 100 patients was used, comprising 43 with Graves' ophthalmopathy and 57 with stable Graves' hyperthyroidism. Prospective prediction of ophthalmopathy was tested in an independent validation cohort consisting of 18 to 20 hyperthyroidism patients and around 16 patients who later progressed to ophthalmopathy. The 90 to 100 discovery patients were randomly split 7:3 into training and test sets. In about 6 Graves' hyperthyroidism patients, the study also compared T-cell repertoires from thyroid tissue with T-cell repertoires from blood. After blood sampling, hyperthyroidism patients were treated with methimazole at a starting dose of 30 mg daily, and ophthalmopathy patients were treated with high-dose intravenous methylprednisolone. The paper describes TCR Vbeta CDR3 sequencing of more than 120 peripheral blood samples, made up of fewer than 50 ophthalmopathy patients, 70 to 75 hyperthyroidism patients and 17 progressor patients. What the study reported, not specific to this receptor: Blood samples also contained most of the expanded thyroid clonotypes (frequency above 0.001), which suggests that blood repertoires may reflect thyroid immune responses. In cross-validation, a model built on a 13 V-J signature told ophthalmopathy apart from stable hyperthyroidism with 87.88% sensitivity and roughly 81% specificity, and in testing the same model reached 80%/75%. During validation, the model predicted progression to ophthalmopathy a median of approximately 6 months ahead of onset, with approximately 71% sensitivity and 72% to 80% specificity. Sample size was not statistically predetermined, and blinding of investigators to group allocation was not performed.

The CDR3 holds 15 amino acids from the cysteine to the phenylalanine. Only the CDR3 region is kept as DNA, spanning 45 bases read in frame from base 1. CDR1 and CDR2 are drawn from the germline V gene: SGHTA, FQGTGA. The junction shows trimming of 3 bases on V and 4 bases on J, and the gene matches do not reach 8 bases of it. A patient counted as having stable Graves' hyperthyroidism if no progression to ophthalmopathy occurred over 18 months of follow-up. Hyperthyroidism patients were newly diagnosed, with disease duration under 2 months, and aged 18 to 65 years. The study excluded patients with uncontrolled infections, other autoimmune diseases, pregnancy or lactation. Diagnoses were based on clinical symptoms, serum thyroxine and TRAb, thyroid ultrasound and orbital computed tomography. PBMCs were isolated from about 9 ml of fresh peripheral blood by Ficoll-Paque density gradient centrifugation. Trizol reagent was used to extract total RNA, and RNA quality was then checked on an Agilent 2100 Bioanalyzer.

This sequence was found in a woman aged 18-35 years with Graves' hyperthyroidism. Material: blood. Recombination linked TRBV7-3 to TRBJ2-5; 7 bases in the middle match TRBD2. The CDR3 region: CASSLGGRAGETQYF. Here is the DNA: TGTGCCAGCAGCTTGGGTGGGAGGGCCGGAGAGACCCAGTACTTC. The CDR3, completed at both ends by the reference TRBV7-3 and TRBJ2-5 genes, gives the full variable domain GAGVSQTPSNKVTEKGKYVELRCDPISGHTALYWYRQSLGQGPEFLIYFQGTGAADDSGLPNDRFFAVRPEGSVSTLKIQRTERGDSAVYLCASSLGGRAGETQYFGPGTRLLVL.